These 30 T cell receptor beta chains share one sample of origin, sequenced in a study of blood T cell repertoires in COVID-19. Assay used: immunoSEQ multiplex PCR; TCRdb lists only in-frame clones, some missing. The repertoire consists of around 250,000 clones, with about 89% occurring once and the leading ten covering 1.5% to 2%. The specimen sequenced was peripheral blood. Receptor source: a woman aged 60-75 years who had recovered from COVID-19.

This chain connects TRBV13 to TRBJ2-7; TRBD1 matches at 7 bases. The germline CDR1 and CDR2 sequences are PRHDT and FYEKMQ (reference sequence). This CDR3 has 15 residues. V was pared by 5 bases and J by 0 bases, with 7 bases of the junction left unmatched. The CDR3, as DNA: TGTGCCAGCAGCATACGAGAGGGGGCCTCCTACGAGCAGTACTTC. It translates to CASSIREGASYEQYF.

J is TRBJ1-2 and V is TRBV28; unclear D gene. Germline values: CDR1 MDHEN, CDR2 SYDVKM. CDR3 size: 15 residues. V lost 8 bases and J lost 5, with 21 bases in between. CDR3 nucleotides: TGTGCCAGCTTCGGAGGGCAGGCCTTCCAATATGGCTACACCTTC. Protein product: CASFGGQAFQYGYTF.

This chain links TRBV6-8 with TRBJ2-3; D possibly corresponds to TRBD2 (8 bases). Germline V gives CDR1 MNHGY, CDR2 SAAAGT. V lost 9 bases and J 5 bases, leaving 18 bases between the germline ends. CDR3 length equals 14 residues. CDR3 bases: TGTGCCAGACAAAGGCGGGGGGACAGAGATACGCAGTATTTT. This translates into CARQRRGDRDTQYF.

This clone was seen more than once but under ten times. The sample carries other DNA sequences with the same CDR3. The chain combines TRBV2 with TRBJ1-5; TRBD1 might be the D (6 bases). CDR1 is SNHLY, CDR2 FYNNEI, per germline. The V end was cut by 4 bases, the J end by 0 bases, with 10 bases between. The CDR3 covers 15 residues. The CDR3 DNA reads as TGTGCCAGCAGTGCTACAGGGTATAGCAATCAGCCCCAGCATTTT. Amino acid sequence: CASSATGYSNQPQHF.

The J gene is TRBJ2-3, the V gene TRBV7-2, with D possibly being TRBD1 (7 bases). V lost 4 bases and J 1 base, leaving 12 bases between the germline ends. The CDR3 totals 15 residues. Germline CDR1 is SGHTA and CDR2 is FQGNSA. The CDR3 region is CASSSQGGGTDTQYF. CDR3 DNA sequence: TGTGCCAGCAGCTCCCAGGGGGGCGGCACAGATACGCAGTATTTT. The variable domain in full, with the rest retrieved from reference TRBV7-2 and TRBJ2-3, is GAGVSQSPSNKVTEKGKDVELRCDPISGHTALYWYRQSLGQGLEFLIYFQGNSAPDKSGLPSDRFSAERTGGSVSTLTIQRTQQEDSAVYLCASSSQGGGTDTQYFGPGTRLTVL.

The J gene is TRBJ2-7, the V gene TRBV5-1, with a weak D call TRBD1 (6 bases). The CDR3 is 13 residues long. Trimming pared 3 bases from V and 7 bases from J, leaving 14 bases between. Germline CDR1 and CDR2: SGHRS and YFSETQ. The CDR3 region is CASSSTGFWEQYF. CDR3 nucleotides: TGCGCCAGCAGCTCTACAGGGTTTTGGGAGCAGTACTTC.

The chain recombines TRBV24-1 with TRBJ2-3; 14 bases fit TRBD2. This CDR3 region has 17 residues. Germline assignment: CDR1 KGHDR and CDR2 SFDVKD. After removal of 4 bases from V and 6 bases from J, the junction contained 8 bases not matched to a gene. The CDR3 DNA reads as TGTGCCACCAGTGACCCTGGGACTAGCGGGGGTGTGGATACGCAGTATTTT. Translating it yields CATSDPGTSGGVDTQYF.

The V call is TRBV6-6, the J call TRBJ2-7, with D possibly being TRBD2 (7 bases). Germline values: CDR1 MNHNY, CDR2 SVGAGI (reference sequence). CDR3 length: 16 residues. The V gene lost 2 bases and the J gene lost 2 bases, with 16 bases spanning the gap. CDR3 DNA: TGTGCCAGCAGTTACGGGGGAGGGGGGCTCCCCTACGAGCAGTACTTC. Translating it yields CASSYGGGGLPYEQYF.

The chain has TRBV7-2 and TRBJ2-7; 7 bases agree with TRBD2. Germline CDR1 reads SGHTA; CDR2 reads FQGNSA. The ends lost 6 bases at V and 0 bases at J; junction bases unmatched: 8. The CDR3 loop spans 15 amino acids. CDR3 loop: CASSPGGVNSYEQYF. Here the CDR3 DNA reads TGTGCCAGCAGTCCGGGAGGCGTAAACTCCTACGAGCAGTACTTC.

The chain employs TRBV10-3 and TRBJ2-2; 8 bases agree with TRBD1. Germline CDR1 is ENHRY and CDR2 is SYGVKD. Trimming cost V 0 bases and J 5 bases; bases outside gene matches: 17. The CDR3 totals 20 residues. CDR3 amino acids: CAISESIGRGREGVTGELFF. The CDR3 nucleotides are TGTGCCATCAGTGAGTCGATCGGCAGGGGGCGCGAGGGTGTTACCGGGGAGCTGTTTTTT.

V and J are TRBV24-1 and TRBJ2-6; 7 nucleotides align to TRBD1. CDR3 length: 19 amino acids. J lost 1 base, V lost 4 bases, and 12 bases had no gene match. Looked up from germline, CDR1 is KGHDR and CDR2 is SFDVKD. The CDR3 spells CATSDQPGQSRSGANVLTF. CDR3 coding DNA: TGTGCCACCAGTGACCAGCCGGGACAGAGTAGGTCTGGGGCCAACGTCCTGACTTTC.

In DNA, the CDR3 is TGTGCCATCTCTAGGGCGGGATACACTGAAGCTTTCTTT. Protein product: CAISRAGYTEAFF. The V and J genes are TRBV3-1 (or the pseudogene TRBV3-2) and TRBJ1-1; D not resolved. Germline CDR1 reads LGHDT; CDR2 reads YNNKEL (reference sequence). The CDR3 has 13 residues. Between the trimmed V and J ends, which lost 10 bases and 3 bases, there was a span of 15 bases.

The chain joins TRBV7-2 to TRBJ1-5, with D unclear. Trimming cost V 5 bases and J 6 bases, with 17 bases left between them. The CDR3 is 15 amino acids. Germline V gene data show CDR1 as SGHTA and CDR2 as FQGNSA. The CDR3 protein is CASSPVEGSAQPQHF. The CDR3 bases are TGTGCCAGCAGCCCCGTGGAGGGTAGTGCTCAGCCCCAGCATTTT.

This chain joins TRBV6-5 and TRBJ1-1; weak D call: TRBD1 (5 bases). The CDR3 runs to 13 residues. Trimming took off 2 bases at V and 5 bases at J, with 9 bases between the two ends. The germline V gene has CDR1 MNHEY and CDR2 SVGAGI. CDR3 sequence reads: CASSYNSGTEAFF. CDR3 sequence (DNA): TGTGCCAGCAGTTACAACTCAGGGACTGAAGCTTTCTTT.

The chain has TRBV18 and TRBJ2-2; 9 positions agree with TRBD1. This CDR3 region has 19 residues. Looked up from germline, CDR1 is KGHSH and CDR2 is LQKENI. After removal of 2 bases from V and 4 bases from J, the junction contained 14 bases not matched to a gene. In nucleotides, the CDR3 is TGTGCCAGCTCACCAAGGGCGGACAGGGGATATCTAGGCACCGGGGAGCTGTTTTTT. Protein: CASSPRADRGYLGTGELFF.

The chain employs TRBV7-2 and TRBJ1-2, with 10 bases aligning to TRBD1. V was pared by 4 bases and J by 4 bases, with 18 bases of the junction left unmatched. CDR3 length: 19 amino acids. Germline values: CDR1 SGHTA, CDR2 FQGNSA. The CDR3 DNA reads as TGTGCCAGCAGCTCATCGCCCCGGGACAGGGGAATAGGAGGCTATGGCTACACCTTC. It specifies CASSSSPRDRGIGGYGYTF.

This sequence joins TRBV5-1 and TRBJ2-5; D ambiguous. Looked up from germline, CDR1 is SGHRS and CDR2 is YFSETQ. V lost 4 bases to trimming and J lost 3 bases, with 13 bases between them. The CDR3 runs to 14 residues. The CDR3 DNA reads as TGCGCCAGCAGCCTCCAGAGTCAGGAAGAGACCCAGTACTTC. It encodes CASSLQSQEETQYF.

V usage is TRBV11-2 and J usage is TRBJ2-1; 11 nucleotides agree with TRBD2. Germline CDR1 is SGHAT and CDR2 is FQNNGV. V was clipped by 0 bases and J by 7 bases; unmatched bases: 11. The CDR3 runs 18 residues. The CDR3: CASSLDLKASGGPNEQFF. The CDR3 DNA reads TGTGCCAGCAGCTTAGATCTAAAGGCTAGCGGGGGGCCAAATGAGCAGTTCTTC.

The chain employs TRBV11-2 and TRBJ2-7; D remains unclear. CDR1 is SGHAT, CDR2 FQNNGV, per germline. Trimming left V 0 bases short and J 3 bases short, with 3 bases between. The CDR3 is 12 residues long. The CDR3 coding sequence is TGTGCCAGCAGCTTAGACATCTACGAGCAGTACTTC. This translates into CASSLDIYEQYF.

CDR3 protein: CASRGGTGDYNSPLHF. CDR3 sequence (DNA): TGCGCCAGCCGAGGGGGAACAGGGGATTATAATTCACCCCTCCACTTT. V usage is TRBV5-1 and J usage is TRBJ1-6; 7 bases agree with TRBD1. After removal of 7 bases from V and 4 bases from J, the junction contained 11 bases not matched to a gene. CDR1 and CDR2 from the germline V gene are SGHRS and YFSETQ. The CDR3 extends over 16 amino acids.

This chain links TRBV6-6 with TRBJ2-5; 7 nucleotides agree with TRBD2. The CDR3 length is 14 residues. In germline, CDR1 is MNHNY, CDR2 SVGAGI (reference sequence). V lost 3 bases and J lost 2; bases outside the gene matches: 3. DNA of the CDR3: TGTGCCAGCAGTTATTCAGCGGGGCAAGAGACCCAGTACTTC. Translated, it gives CASSYSAGQETQYF.

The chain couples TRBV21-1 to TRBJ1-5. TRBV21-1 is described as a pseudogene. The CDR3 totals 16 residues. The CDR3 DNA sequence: TGTGCCAGCAGCTTCCTCTTAGCGGGGGTCAATCAGCCCCAGCATTTT. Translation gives CASSFLLAGVNQPQHF.

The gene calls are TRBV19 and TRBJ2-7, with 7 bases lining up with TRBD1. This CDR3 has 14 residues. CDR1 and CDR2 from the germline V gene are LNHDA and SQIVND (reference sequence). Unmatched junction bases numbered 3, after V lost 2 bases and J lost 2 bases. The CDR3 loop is CASSISTGPYEQYF. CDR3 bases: TGTGCCAGTAGTATATCGACAGGGCCCTACGAGCAGTACTTC. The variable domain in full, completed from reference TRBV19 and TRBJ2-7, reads DGGITQSPKYLFRKEGQNVTLSCEQNLNHDAMYWYRQDPGQGLRLIYYSQIVNDFQKGDIAEGYSVSREKKESFPLTVTSAQKNPTAFYLCASSISTGPYEQYFGPGTRLTVT.

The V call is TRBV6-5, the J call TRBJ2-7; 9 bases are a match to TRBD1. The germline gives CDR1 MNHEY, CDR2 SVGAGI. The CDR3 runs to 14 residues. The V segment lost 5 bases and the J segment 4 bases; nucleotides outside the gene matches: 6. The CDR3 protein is CASSPGQGFYEQYF. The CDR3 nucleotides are TGTGCCAGCAGTCCGGGACAGGGTTTTTACGAGCAGTACTTC.

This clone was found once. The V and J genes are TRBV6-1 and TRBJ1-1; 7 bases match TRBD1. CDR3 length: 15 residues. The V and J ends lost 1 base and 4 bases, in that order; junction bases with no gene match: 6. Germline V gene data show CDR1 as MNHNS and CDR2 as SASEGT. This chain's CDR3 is CASSEGQGLTTEAFF. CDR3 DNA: TGTGCCAGCAGTGAAGGACAGGGATTGACCACTGAAGCTTTCTTT.

CDR3 nucleotides: TGTGCCAGCAGTCCCCACCGGACTCTGAACACTGAAGCTTTCTTT. Residues: CASSPHRTLNTEAFF. The V and J genes are TRBV28 and TRBJ1-1, with D unresolved. With 5 bases removed from V and 0 bases from J, the gap between germline ends came to 13 bases. The CDR3 has 15 residues. In germline, CDR1 is MDHEN, CDR2 SYDVKM.

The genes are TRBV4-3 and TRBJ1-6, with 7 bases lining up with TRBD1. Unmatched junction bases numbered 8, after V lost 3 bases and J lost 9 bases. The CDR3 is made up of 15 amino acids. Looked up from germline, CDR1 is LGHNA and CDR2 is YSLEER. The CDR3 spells CASSQQTGRSSPLHF. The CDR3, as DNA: TGCGCCAGCAGCCAGCAGACAGGGCGTAGTTCACCCCTCCACTTT.

The CDR3 region has the DNA TGCGCCAGCAGCTACAGGGGGAACTATGGCTACACCTTC. Amino acids: CASSYRGNYGYTF. The chain uses TRBV5-1 and TRBJ1-2; TRBD1 matches at 8 bases. The V and J ends lost 3 bases and 2 bases, in that order; junction bases with no gene match: 0. The CDR3 runs 13 residues. Germline CDR1 is SGHRS and CDR2 is YFSETQ.

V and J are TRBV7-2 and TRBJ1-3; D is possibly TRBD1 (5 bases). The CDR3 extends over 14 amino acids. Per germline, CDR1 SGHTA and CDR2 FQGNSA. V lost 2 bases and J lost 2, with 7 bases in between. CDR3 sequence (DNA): TGTGCCAGCAGCTTAAGGACAACTGGAAACACCATATATTTT. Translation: CASSLRTTGNTIYF.

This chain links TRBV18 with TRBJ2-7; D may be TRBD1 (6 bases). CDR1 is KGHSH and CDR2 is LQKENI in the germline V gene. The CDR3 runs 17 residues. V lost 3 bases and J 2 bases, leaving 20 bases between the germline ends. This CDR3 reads CASSPISGGGVPYEQYF. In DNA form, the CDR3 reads TGTGCCAGCTCACCCATATCTGGGGGCGGCGTCCCCTACGAGCAGTACTTC.